The rows below give T cell receptor beta chains drawn from one sample of a study of CD8 T cells in ankylosing spondylitis. One entry per CDR3 protein, called by TCRdb with MiXCR from the 5' RACE reads. The sample consists of 700,000 to 850,000 distinct CDR3 sequences, 12% of them appearing once. Sequenced input: blood, either unsorted or a sorted T cell fraction (not recorded which). Receptors originate from a male donor with ankylosing spondylitis. Each CDR3 is given without its conserved first and last residue. The order of the fields is D gene, V gene, CDR3 protein. D genes are given only for firm matches.

D: TRBD2
V: TRBV12-5
CDR3: ASGPRLAGGENEQF

D: -
V: TRBV20-1
CDR3: SARGSQPQH

D: TRBD2
V: TRBV20-1
CDR3: SARGLAGAHNEQF

D: -
V: TRBV25-1
CDR3: ASSEFLAASTDTQY

D: -
V: TRBV11-2
CDR3: ASSLSWGHEQY

D: TRBD2
V: TRBV29-1
CDR3: SVAGTSGRWF

D: TRBD1
V: TRBV5-1
CDR3: ASRQGYSYEQY

D: TRBD1
V: TRBV12-3/TRBV12-4
CDR3: ASSYRGGYYGYT

D: TRBD2
V: TRBV15
CDR3: ATSRDAGVTYEQY

D: TRBD1
V: TRBV7-9
CDR3: ASSIRQGTKETQY

D: TRBD2
V: TRBV7-2
CDR3: ASRLAGELRNEQF

D: -
V: TRBV6-1
CDR3: ASSPRGFPSTDTQY

D: TRBD2
V: TRBV20-1
CDR3: SATEREYSGEQY

D: TRBD2
V: TRBV7-9
CDR3: ASSPPSGGFYNEQF

D: TRBD1
V: TRBV6-5
CDR3: ASSYSIEHRGSRTQY

D: -
V: TRBV12-3/TRBV12-4
CDR3: ASSLASRDQPQH

D: -
V: TRBV20-1
CDR3: SARDTGELF

D: TRBD2
V: TRBV2
CDR3: ASNGLAGTQETQY

D: TRBD2
V: TRBV7-6
CDR3: ASSQAPPVAGAPDTQY

D: -
V: TRBV9
CDR3: ASRLTGTTYEQY

D: -
V: TRBV20-1
CDR3: SARPAGATSYEQY

D: TRBD2
V: TRBV9
CDR3: ASGSLAGTDTQY

D: -
V: TRBV11-2
CDR3: ASSYRRNPVYEQY